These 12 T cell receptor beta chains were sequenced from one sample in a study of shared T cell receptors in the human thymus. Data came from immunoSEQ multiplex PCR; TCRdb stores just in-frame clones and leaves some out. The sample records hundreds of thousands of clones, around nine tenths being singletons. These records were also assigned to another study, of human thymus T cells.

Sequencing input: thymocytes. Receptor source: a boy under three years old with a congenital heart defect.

The DNA for the CDR3 is TGTGCCAGCAGCTTGGCATCCACCGGGACATTCTCCAACTATGGCTACACCTTC. It yields the protein CASSLASTGTFSNYGYTF. This chain connects TRBV5-4 to TRBJ1-2, with a tentative D call TRBD1 (6 bases). The CDR3 has 18 residues. The germline V gene has CDR1 SGHNT and CDR2 YYREEE (reference sequence). V lost 0 bases and J lost 2, with 20 bases in between.

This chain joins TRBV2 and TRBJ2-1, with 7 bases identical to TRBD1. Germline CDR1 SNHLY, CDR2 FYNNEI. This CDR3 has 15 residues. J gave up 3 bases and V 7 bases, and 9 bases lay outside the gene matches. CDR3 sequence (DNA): TGTGCCAGCATCGATACAGGGGCCTTCTACAATGAGCAGTTCTTC. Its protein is CASIDTGAFYNEQFF.

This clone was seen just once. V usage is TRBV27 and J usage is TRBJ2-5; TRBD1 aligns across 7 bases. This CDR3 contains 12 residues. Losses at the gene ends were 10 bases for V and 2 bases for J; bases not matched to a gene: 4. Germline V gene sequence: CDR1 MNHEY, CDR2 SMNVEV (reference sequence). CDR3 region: CATPGQQETQYF. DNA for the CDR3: TGTGCCACCCCGGGACAGCAAGAGACCCAGTACTTC.

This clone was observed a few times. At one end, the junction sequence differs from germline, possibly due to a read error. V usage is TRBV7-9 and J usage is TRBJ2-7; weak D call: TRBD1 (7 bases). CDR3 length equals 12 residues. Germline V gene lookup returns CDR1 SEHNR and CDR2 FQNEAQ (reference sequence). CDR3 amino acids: CASSLEGAGGHF. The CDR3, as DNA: TGTGCCAGCAGCCTCGAGGGGGCAGGGGGGCACTTC.

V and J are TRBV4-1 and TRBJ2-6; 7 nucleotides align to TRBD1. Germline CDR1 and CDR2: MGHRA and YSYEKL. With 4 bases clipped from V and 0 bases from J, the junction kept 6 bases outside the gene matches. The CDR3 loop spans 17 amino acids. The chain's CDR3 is CASSPGTAFSGANVLTF. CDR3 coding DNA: TGCGCCAGCAGCCCCGGGACAGCCTTCTCTGGGGCCAACGTCCTGACTTTC.

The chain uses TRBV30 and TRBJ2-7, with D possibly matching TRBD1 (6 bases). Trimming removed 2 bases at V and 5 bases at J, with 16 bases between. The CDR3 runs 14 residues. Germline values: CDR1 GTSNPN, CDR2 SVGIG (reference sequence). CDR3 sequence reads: CAWSQRNRVNEQYF. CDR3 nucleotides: TGTGCCTGGAGTCAAAGGAACAGGGTGAACGAGCAGTACTTC.

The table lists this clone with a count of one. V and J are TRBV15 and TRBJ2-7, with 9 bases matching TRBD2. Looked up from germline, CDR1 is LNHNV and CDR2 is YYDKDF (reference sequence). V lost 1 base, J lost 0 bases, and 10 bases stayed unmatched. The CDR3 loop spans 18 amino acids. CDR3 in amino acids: CATSRGVAGVPLSYEQYF. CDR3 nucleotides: TGTGCCACCAGCAGAGGGGTAGCGGGAGTTCCTCTCTCCTACGAGCAGTACTTC.

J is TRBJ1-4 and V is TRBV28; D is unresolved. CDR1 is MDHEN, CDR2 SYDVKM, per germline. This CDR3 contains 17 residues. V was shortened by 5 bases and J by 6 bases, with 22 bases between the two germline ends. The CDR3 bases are TGTGCCAGCAGTATAAGGAGCCCGAGGTGGAGGTATGAAAAACTGTTTTTT. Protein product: CASSIRSPRWRYEKLFF.

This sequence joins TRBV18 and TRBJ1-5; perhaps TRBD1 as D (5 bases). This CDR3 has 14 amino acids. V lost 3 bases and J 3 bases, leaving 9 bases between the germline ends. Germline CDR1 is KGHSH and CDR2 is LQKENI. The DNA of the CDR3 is TGTGCCAGCTCACCCCACAGGCACAATCAGCCCCAGCATTTT. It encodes CASSPHRHNQPQHF.

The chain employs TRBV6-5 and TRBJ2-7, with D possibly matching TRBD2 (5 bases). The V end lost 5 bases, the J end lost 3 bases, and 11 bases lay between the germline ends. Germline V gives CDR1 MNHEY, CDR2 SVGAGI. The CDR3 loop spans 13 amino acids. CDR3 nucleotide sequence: TGTGCCAGCAGTGTAGCGTCTAGCTACGAGCAGTACTTC. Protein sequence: CASSVASSYEQYF.

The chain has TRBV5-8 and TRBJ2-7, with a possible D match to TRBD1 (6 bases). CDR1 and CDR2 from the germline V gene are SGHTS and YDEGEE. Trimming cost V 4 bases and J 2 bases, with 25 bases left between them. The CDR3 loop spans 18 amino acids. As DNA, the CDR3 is TGTGCCAGCAGCCTCACCGGGACAATGAAACGTCACCCCTACGAGCAGTACTTC. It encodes CASSLTGTMKRHPYEQYF.

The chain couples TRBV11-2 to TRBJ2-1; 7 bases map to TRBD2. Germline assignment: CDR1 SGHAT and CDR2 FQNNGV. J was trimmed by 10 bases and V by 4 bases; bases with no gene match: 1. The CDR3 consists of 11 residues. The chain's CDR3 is CASSWEGEQFF. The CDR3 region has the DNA TGTGCCAGCAGCTGGGAGGGGGAGCAGTTCTTC.